These T cell receptor beta chains were read from a single sample in a study of blood T cell repertoires in COVID-19. Method: immunoSEQ multiplex PCR; TCRdb's copy keeps in-frame clones and lacks some. Among around 100,000 clones listed, roughly 76% were seen once. The source material was peripheral blood. The source of these receptors is a man at least 80 years old with COVID-19, enrolled during active disease. CDR3s include the opening cysteine and the closing phenylalanine or tryptophan. The D gene is left open where the match is weak. Clone size is shown for a subset of rows, as once, few, many or a class of expanded clone.

TRBJ1-2	TRBV18	-	15	TRBD1	CASSPRDREGDGYTF	TGTGCCAGCTCACCACGGGACAGGGAAGGGGATGGCTACACCTTC
TRBJ1-4	TRBV3-1/TRBV3-2	-	16	-	CASSQDRTATNEKLFF	TGTGCCAGCAGCCAAGATCGAACTGCAACTAATGAAAAACTGTTTTTT
TRBJ1-4	TRBV18	-	15	TRBD1	CASSLGQQYNEKLFF	TGTGCCAGCTCACTGGGACAGCAATATAATGAAAAACTGTTTTTT
TRBJ1-2	TRBV11-3	-	14	-	CASSSLGQSYGYTF	TGTGCCAGCAGCTCATTAGGACAGAGCTATGGCTACACCTTC
TRBJ2-1	TRBV12-5	-	16	-	CASGTDFLSSYNEQFF	TGTGCTAGTGGTACCGACTTTTTGAGCTCCTACAATGAGCAGTTCTTC
TRBJ1-1	TRBV19	-	16	TRBD1	CASSTRQGAMNTEAFF	TGTGCCAGTAGTACAAGACAGGGGGCGATGAACACTGAAGCTTTCTTT
TRBJ1-2	TRBV24-1	-	14	TRBD1	CATSDTDRVHGYTF	TGTGCCACCAGTGATACCGACAGGGTTCATGGCTACACCTTC
TRBJ1-5	TRBV27	-	15	TRBD1	CASRQGFLSNQPQHF	TGTGCCAGCCGACAGGGGTTCCTTAGCAATCAGCCCCAGCATTTT
TRBJ2-5	TRBV6-1	-	12	-	CASSPVEETQYF	TGTGCCAGCAGCCCAGTCGAAGAGACCCAGTACTTC
TRBJ2-2	TRBV6-5	-	13	-	CASRGGGAGELFF	TGTGCCAGCAGGGGAGGGGGGGCCGGGGAGCTGTTTTTT
TRBJ2-1	TRBV19	-	15	TRBD1	CASSGRQGIYNEQFF	TGTGCCAGTAGCGGAAGACAGGGTATCTACAATGAGCAGTTCTTC
TRBJ1-1	TRBV3-1/TRBV3-2	-	15	TRBD1	CASSQRTGMNTEAFF	TGTGCCAGCAGCCAACGGACAGGGATGAACACTGAAGCTTTCTTT
TRBJ1-2	TRBV2	-	13	-	CASSQTVDYGYTF	TGTGCCAGCAGCCAGACAGTTGATTATGGCTACACCTTC
TRBJ2-7	TRBV7-3	few	13	TRBD1	CASSPGTGYEQYF	TGTGCCAGCAGCCCCGGGACAGGGTACGAGCAGTACTTC
TRBJ2-7	TRBV9	-	14	TRBD2	CASSASGRPYEQYF	TGTGCCAGCAGCGCTAGCGGGCGACCTTACGAGCAGTACTTC
TRBJ2-1	TRBV19	-	14	TRBD1	CASSIIQGFSEQFF	TGTGCCAGTAGTATCATACAGGGGTTCAGTGAGCAGTTCTTC
TRBJ1-2	TRBV3-1/TRBV3-2	-	15	-	CASSQASIVNYGYTF	TGTGCCAGCAGCCAAGCTAGCATCGTAAACTATGGCTACACCTTC
TRBJ1-2	TRBV11-2	-	13	TRBD1	CASSSGGPYGYTF	TGTGCCAGCAGCTCAGGGGGCCCCTATGGCTACACCTTC
TRBJ2-5	TRBV9	-	16	-	CASSVIAGGPSETQYF	TGTGCCAGCAGCGTAATTGCAGGAGGGCCCTCCGAGACCCAGTACTTC
TRBJ2-7	TRBV7-2	-	16	TRBD2	CASSLVGAGAGYEQYF	TGTGCCAGCAGCTTAGTGGGCGCGGGAGCGGGCTACGAGCAGTACTTC
TRBJ1-1	TRBV7-8	-	14	-	CASSLAGQSAEAFF	TGTGCCAGCAGCTTAGCAGGACAGAGCGCTGAAGCTTTCTTT
TRBJ1-3	TRBV29-1	-	15	-	CSVVIVSNSGNTIYF	TGCAGCGTTGTTATCGTCAGTAACTCTGGAAACACCATATATTTT
TRBJ1-3	TRBV11-2	-	16	TRBD1	CASSLTDRGSGNTIYF	TGTGCCAGCAGCTTAACGGACAGGGGTTCTGGAAACACCATATATTTT
TRBJ2-7	TRBV6-6	-	11	-	CASSYGSGHDF	TGTGCCAGCAGTTACGGTTCGGGACACGACTTC
TRBJ2-1	TRBV30	-	13	-	CAWSVVEGNEQFF	TGTGCCTGGTCGGTAGTGGAGGGCAATGAGCAGTTCTTC
TRBJ1-2	TRBV30	-	13	-	CAWRTDRIYGYTF	TGTGCCTGGAGGACGGACAGAATCTATGGCTACACCTTC
TRBJ1-4	TRBV4-2	-	15	TRBD1	CASSQPGQGREKLFF	TGTGCCAGCAGCCAACCGGGACAGGGGCGTGAAAAACTGTTTTTT
TRBJ1-5	TRBV19	-	12	-	CASRTDHQPQHF	TGTGCCAGTAGGACAGACCATCAGCCCCAGCATTTT
TRBJ2-5	TRBV19	-	12	-	CASTGREETQYF	TGTGCCAGTACCGGGCGGGAAGAGACCCAGTACTTC
TRBJ2-1	TRBV6-6	-	15	TRBD1	CASSYPEGRQGEQFF	TGTGCCAGCAGTTACCCCGAAGGAAGACAGGGTGAGCAGTTCTTC
TRBJ2-3	TRBV6-4	-	14	-	CASSVEAITDTQYF	TGTGCCAGCAGTGTCGAAGCCATCACAGATACGCAGTATTTT
TRBJ2-7	TRBV7-2	-	18	-	CASSLARSVGRSSYEQYF	TGTGCCAGCAGCTTAGCGCGGTCGGTGGGGAGGTCTTCCTACGAGCAGTACTTC
TRBJ1-2	TRBV18	-	16	-	CASSPGGDRANYGYTF	TGTGCCAGCTCCCCCGGGGGGGATCGAGCTAACTATGGCTACACCTTC
TRBJ2-1	TRBV5-4	-	14	-	CASSLTTTYNEQFF	TGTGCCAGCAGCCTGACAACCACCTACAATGAGCAGTTCTTC
TRBJ1-2	TRBV25-1	once	15	TRBD1	CASSEEGGGVYGYTF	TGTGCCAGCAGTGAAGAAGGAGGGGGCGTCTATGGCTACACCTTC
TRBJ2-4	TRBV19	few	13	-	CASSISQGNIQYF	TGTGCCAGTAGTATCTCTCAGGGAAACATTCAGTACTTC
TRBJ1-6	TRBV19	-	17	-	CASSIVADSSYNSPLHF	TGTGCCAGTAGTATAGTCGCGGACAGCTCCTATAATTCACCCCTCCACTTT
TRBJ1-1	TRBV5-6	-	15	-	CASSFDIRGRTEAFF	TGTGCCAGCAGCTTCGACATCCGGGGAAGGACTGAAGCTTTCTTT
TRBJ2-3	TRBV7-8	-	16	-	CASSLSGGDPTDTQYF	TGTGCCAGCAGCTTATCTGGAGGTGACCCCACAGATACGCAGTATTTT
TRBJ2-5	TRBV7-2	-	14	-	CASSLGGHQETQYF	TGTGCCAGCAGCTTAGGGGGGCACCAAGAGACCCAGTACTTC
TRBJ1-6	TRBV19	-	15	TRBD1	CASRTLGQVNSPLHF	TGTGCCAGTAGGACGCTGGGACAGGTGAATTCACCCCTCCACTTT
TRBJ2-7	TRBV13	-	16	TRBD2	CASSRRLAGTPYEQYF	TGTGCCAGCAGCCGGCGCCTAGCGGGGACCCCCTACGAGCAGTACTTC
TRBJ1-1	TRBV24-1	-	14	-	CATSLGRGNTEAFF	TGTGCCACCAGTTTGGGGCGGGGGAACACTGAAGCTTTCTTT
TRBJ2-3	TRBV11-3	-	14	TRBD1	CASSMGQGADTQYF	TGTGCCAGCAGCATGGGACAGGGAGCGGATACGCAGTATTTT
TRBJ1-6	TRBV25-1	-	16	TRBD1	CASSENAGGVNSPLHF	TGTGCCAGCAGTGAAAATGCAGGGGGCGTTAATTCACCCCTCCACTTT
TRBJ1-6	TRBV2	-	15	-	CASSDPGEYNSPLHF	TGTGCCAGCAGTGATCCAGGGGAATATAATTCACCCCTCCACTTT
TRBJ2-7	TRBV6-5	-	15	TRBD1	CASSRDRGGFYEQYF	TGTGCCAGCAGCCGGGACAGGGGTGGGTTCTACGAGCAGTACTTC
TRBJ1-2	TRBV27	-	15	-	CASSLQPQGGYGYTF	TGTGCCAGCAGCTTACAACCTCAGGGTGGCTATGGCTACACCTTC
TRBJ1-2	TRBV28	few	12	-	CASSLGRHGYTF	TGTGCCAGCAGTTTAGGGCGTCATGGCTACACCTTC
TRBJ1-5	TRBV28	few	15	TRBD1	CASRTGTGTNQPQHF	TGTGCCAGCAGAACCGGGACAGGGACCAATCAGCCCCAGCATTTT
TRBJ2-7	TRBV6-2/TRBV6-3	-	12	TRBD2	CASSLAGYEQYF	TGTGCCAGCAGCTTAGCGGGGTACGAGCAGTACTTC
TRBJ1-2	TRBV18	-	12	-	CASSPSGDGYTF	TGTGCCAGCTCACCATCCGGAGATGGCTACACCTTC
TRBJ2-2	TRBV10-1	-	12	-	CASMSDTGELFF	TGCGCCAGCATGTCAGACACCGGGGAGCTGTTTTTT